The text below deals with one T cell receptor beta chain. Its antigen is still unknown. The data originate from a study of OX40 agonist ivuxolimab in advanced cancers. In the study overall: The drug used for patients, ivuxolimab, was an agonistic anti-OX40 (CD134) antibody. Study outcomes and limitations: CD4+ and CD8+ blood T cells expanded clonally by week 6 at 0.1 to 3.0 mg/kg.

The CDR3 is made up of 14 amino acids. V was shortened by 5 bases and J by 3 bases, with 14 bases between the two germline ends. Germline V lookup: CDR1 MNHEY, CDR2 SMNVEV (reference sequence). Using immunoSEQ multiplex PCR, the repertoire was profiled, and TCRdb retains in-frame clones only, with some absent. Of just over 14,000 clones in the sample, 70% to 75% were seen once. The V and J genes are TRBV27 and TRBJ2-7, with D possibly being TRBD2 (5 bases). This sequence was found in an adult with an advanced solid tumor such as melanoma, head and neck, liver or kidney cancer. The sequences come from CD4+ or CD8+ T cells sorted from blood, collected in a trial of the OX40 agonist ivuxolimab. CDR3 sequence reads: CASSLARFGYEQYF. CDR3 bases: TGTGCCAGCAGTCTAGCCAGGTTCGGCTACGAGCAGTACTTC.